This T cell receptor (beta chain) was found in a study of blood T cells in healthy people across ages. General study results and limits: Estimated diversity that came from one million T cells was considered an underestimate.

Points on this clonotype: What it binds is unknown.

A second PCR of about 6 to 11 cycles used a sample-barcoded 5' primer and a J-beta primer mix. TCRdb re-derived calls from the 5' RACE reads in MiXCR, one entry per CDR3 protein. The sample records 650,000 or so distinct CDR3 sequences, more than 45% being singletons. Researchers isolated at least 6 million PBMCs per sample. Sequencing was done on a sample of blood. The clonotype comes from a woman of 80 years or more in good health.

CDR3 sequence reads: CASGRQLNTGELFF. The CDR3 DNA follows: TGTGCCAGCGGCCGACAGCTGAACACCGGGGAGCTGTTTTTT. V and J are TRBV2 and TRBJ2-2, with D possibly matching TRBD1 (5 bases). From germline, CDR1 is SNHLY and CDR2 FYNNEI. The CDR3 consists of 14 residues. V dropped 8 bases and J dropped 1 base, with 11 bases sitting between them.